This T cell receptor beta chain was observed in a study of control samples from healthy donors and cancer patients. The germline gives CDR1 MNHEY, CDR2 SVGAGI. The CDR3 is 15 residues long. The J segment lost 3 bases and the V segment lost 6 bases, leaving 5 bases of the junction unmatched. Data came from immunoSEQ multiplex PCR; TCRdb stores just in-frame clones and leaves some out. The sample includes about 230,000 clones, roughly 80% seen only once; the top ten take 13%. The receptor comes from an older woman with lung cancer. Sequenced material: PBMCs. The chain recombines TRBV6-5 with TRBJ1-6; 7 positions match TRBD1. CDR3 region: CASRQTGFYNSPLHF. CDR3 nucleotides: TGTGCCAGCAGGCAGACAGGGTTCTATAATTCACCCCTCCACTTT.